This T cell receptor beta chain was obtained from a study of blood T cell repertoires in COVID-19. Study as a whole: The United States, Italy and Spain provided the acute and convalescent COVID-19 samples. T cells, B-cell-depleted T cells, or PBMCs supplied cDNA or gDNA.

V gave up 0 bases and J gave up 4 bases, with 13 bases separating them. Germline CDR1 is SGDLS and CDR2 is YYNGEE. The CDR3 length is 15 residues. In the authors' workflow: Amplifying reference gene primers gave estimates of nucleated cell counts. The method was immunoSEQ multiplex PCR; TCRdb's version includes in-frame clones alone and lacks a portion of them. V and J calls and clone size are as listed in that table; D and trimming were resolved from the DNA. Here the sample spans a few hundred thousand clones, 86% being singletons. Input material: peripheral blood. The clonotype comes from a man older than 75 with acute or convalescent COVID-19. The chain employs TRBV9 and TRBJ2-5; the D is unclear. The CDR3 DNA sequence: TGTGCCAGCAGCGTAGCTCTCTCAAGCCCAGAGACCCAGTACTTC. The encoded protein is CASSVALSSPETQYF.